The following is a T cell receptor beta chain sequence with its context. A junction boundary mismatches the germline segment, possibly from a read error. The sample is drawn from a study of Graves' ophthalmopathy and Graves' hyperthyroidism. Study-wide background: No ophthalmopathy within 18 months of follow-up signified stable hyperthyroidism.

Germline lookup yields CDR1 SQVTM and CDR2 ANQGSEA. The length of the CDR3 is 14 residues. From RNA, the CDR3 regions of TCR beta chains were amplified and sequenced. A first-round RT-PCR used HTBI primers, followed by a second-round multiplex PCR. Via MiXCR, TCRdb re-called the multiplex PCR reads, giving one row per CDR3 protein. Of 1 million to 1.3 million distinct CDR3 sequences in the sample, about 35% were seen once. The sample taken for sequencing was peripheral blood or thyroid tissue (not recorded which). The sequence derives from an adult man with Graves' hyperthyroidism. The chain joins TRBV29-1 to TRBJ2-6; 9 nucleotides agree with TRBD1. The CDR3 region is CSVEGTGAGNTEAF. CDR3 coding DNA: TGCAGCGTTGAAGGGACAGGGGCCGGCAACACTGAAGCTTTC.